The clone carrying this TCR beta chain was counted once. Using its own MiXCR run on the RT-PCR reads, TCRdb lists one record per CDR3 protein. The data contain approximately 720,000 distinct CDR3 sequences, 12% to 15% of them seen just once; the ten biggest clones take up about 3.9%. The CDR3 has 17 amino acids. Germline CDR1 reads DFQATT; CDR2 reads SNEGSKA (reference sequence). V dropped 3 bases and J dropped 7; count of bases not matched to a gene: 12. This sequence originates from a female donor in good health, serving as a healthy control. The specimen was memory CD4+ T cells from blood. The gene calls are TRBV20-1 and TRBJ2-7; 16 bases are shared with TRBD2. For the CDR3, the DNA is TGCAGTGCTAGCGATATAGGGACTAGCGGGAGGGTGTTAGAGCAGTACTTC. Translation: CSASDIGTSGRVLEQYF.